The 4 T cell receptor beta chains in this list originate from one sample, sequenced in a study of a mutant IDH1 vaccine in newly diagnosed glioma. What these receptors recognize is not known. Documented time point: week 11, during vaccination. Each dose delivered 300 ug of mutant IDH1 20-mer peptide subcutaneously with imiquimod. The protocol was immunoSEQ multiplex PCR, while the TCRdb copy is restricted to in-frame clones and leaves out a portion. The data show about 60,000 clones, roughly 83% seen once. The source material was PBMCs, sampled from a glioma patient whose treatment included an IDH1 peptide vaccine. All receptors derive from a woman aged 45-65 years with glioma.

This rearrangement joins TRBV30 to TRBJ1-2; possible D gene TRBD1, 6 bases. The CDR3 totals 12 residues. CDR1 is GTSNPN and CDR2 is SVGIG in the germline V gene (reference sequence). V was pared by 5 bases and J by 7 bases, with 14 bases between. This CDR3 is CAWLRGRSGYTF. The CDR3 DNA is TGTGCCTGGTTGAGGGGGAGGAGTGGCTACACCTTC.

The chain carries TRBV6-6 and TRBJ1-5; no clear D. Germline-derived CDR1 and CDR2 are MNHNY and SVGAGI (reference sequence). This CDR3 comprises 15 residues. The V and J ends lost 5 bases and 1 base respectively, with 12 bases between them. CDR3 DNA: TGTGCCAGCAGTCGGGTTGCTGGCAGCAATCAGCCCCAGCATTTT. Amino acids: CASSRVAGSNQPQHF.

This clone was detected only once. V is TRBV4-3 and J is TRBJ2-2, with 8 bases that match TRBD1. The V gene's germline CDR1 is LGHNA and CDR2 YSLEER. There are 17 residues in the CDR3. Germline trimming cut 0 bases from V and 4 bases from J; bases unmatched to any gene: 7. The CDR3 loop reads CASSQDPQGAGTGELFF. CDR3 DNA sequence: TGCGCCAGCAGCCAAGACCCCCAGGGGGCCGGCACCGGGGAGCTGTTTTTT.

The gene calls are TRBV5-1 and TRBJ1-2, with unresolved D. V was shortened by 1 base and J by 6 bases, with 16 bases between the two germline ends. Per the germline V gene, CDR1 is SGHRS and CDR2 is YFSETQ. This CDR3 region has 15 residues. The CDR3 DNA reads TGCGCCAGCAGCTTGCTACCGGCAGACACGGATGGCTACACCTTC. It is translated as CASSLLPADTDGYTF.